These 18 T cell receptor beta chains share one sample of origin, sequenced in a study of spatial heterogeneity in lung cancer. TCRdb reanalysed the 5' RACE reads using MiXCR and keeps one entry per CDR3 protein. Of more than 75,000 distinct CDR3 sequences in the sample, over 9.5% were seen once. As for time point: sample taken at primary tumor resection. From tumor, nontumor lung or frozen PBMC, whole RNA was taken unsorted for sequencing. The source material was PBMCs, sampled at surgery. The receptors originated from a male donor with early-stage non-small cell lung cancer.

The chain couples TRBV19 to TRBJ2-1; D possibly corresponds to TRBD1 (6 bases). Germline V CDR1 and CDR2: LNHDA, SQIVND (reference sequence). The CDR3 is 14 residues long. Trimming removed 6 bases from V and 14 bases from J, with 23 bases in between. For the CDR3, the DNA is TGTGCCAGTAGCCTGAATACAGGGAGTATAGGAAAGTTCTTC. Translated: CASSLNTGSIGKFF.

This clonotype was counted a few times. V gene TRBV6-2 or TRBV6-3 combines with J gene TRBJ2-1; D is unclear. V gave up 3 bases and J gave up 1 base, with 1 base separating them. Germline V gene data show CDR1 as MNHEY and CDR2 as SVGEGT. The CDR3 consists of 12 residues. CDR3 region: CASSYSYNEQFF. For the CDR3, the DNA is TGTGCCAGCAGTTATTCCTACAATGAGCAGTTCTTC.

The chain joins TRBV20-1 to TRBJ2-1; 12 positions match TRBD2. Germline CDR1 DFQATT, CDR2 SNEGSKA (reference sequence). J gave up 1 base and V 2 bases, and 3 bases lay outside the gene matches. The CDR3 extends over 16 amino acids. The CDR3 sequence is CSARTSGGSSYNEQFF. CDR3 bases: TGCAGTGCTAGAACTAGCGGGGGGAGTTCCTACAATGAGCAGTTCTTC.

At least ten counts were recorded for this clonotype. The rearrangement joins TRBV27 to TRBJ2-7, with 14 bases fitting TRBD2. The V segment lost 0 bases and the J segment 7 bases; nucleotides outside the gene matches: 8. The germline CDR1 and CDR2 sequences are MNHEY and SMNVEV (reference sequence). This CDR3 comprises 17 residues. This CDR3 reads CASSLSVGTSGSGEQYF. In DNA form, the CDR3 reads TGTGCCAGCAGTTTATCAGTGGGGACTAGCGGGAGTGGAGAGCAGTACTTC.

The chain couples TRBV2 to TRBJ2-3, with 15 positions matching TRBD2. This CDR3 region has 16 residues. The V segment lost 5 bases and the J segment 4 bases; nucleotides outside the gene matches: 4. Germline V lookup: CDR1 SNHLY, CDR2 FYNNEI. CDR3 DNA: TGTGCCAGCAGTCCCCGGACTAGCGGGAGGGCAGATACGCAGTATTTT. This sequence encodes CASSPRTSGRADTQYF.

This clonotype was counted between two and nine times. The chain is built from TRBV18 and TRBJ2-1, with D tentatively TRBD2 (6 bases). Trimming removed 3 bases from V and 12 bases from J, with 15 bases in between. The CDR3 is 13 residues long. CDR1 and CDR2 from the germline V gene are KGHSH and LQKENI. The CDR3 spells CASSPGPTGGQFF. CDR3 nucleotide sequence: TGTGCCAGCTCACCTGGGCCCACCGGGGGGCAGTTCTTC.

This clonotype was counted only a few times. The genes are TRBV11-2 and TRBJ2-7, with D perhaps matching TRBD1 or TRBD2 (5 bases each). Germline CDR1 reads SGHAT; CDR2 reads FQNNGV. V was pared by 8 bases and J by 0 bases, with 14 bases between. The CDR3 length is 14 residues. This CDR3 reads CASCRDPSSYEQYF. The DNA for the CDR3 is TGTGCCAGCTGCCGGGACCCGAGCTCCTACGAGCAGTACTTC.

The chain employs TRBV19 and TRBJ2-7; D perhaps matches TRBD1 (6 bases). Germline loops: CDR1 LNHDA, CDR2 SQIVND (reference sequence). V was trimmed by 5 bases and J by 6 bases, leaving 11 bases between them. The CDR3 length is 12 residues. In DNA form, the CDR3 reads TGTGCCAGTAGTTTCCCAGGGGCCGAGCAGTACTTC. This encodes CASSFPGAEQYF.

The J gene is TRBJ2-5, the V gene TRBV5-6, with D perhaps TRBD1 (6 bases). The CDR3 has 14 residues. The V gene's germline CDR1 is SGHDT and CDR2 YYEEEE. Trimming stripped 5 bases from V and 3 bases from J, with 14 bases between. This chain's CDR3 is CASRYGTYEETQYF. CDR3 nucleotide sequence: TGTGCCAGCAGATATGGGACATACGAAGAGACCCAGTACTTC.

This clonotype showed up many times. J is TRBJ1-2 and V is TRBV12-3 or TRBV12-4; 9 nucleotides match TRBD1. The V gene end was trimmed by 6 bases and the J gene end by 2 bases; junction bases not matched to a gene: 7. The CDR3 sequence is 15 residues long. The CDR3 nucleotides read TGTGCCAGCAGCCCCGGACAGGGGAGAAACTATGGCTACACCTTC. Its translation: CASSPGQGRNYGYTF.

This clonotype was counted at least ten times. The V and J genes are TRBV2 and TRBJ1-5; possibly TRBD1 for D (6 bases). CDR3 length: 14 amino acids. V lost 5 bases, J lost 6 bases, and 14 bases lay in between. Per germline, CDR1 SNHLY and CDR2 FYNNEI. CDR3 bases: TGTGCCAGCAGTTTAGACAGGTCCGGTCAGCCCCAGCATTTT. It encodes CASSLDRSGQPQHF.

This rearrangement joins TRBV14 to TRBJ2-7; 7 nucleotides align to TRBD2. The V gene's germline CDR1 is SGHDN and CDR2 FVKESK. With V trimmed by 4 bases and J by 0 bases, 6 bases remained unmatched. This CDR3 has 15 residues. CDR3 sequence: CASSPRAGLSYEQYF. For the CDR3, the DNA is TGTGCCAGCAGCCCACGAGCGGGGCTCTCCTACGAGCAGTACTTC.

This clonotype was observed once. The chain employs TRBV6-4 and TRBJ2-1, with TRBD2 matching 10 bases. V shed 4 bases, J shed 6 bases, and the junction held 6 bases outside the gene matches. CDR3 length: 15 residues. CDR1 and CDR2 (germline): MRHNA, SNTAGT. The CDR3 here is CASSVEASGSNEQFF. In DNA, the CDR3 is TGTGCCAGCAGTGTGGAAGCTAGCGGGAGCAATGAGCAGTTCTTC.

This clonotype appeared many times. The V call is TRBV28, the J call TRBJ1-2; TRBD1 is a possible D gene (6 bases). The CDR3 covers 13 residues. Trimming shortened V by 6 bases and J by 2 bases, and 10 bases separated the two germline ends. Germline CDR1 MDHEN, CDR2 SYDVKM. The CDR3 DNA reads TGTGCCAGCAGGTTCAGGGGCAACTATGGCTACACCTTC. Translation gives CASRFRGNYGYTF.

CDR3 nucleotide sequence: TGTGCCAGCAGCCAGGGGACAGGAGGGGGAACGAGGGCTGAAGCTTTCTTT. It specifies CASSQGTGGGTRAEAFF. This chain links TRBV14 with TRBJ1-1; TRBD1 agrees at 8 bases. V dropped 3 bases and J dropped 6; count of bases not matched to a gene: 15. This CDR3 spans 17 amino acids. The germline gives CDR1 SGHDN, CDR2 FVKESK.

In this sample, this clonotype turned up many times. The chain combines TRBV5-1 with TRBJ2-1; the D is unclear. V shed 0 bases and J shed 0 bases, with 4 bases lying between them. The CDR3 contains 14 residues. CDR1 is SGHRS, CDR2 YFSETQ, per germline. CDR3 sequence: CASSLASSYNEQFF. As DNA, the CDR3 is TGCGCCAGCAGCTTGGCCAGCTCCTACAATGAGCAGTTCTTC.

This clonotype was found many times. CDR3 coding DNA: TGTGCCAGCAGGGCAGGGAGGCAAACTGAAGCTTTCTTT. This translates into CASRAGRQTEAFF. V usage is TRBV2 and J usage is TRBJ1-1; the D gene is possibly TRBD1 (5 bases). Germline V gene lookup returns CDR1 SNHLY and CDR2 FYNNEI. Trimming removed 6 bases from V and 5 bases from J, with 13 bases in between. This CDR3 spans 13 amino acids.

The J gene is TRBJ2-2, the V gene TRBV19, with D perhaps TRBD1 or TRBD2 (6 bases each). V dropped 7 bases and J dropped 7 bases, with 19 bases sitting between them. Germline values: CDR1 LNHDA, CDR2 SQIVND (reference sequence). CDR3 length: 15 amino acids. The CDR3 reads CASTPRWGAGGELFF. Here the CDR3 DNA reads TGTGCCAGTACCCCCCGGTGGGGGGCTGGCGGGGAGCTGTTTTTT.